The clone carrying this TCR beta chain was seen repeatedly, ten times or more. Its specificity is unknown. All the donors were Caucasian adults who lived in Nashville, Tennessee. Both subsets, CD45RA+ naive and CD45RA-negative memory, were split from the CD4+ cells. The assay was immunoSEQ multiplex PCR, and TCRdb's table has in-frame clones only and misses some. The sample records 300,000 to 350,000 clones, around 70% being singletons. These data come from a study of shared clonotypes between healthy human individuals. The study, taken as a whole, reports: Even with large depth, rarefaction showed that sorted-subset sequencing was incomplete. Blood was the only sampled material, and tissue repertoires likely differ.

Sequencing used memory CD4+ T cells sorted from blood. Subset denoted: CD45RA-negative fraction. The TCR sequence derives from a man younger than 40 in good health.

The CDR3 DNA reads as TGTGCCAGCAGTTCTAGGGGGAATCCTAGCACAGATACGCAGTATTTT. Protein: CASSSRGNPSTDTQYF. This rearrangement joins TRBV9 to TRBJ2-3, with a tentative D call TRBD1 (6 bases). The CDR3 has 16 amino acids. CDR1 is SGDLS, CDR2 YYNGEE, per germline. V lost 5 bases, J lost 0 bases, and 16 bases lay in between.